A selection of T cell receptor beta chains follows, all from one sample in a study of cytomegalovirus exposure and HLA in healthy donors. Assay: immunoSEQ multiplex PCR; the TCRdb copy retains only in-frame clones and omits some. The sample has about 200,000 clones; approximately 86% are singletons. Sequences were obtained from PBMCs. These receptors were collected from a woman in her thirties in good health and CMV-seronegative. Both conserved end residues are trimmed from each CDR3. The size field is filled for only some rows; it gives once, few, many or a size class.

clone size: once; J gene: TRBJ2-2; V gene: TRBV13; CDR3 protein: ASSQTRQGWDTGELF
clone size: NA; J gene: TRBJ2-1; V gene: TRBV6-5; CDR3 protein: ASSRSGPINEQF
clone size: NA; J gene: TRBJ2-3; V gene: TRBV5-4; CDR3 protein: ASSLPLATDTQY
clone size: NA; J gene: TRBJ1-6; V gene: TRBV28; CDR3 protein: ASSLQQGSSYNSPLH
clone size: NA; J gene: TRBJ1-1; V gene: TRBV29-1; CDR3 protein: SVEAGRAF
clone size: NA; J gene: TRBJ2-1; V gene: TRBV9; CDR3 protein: ASSGQAVSYNEQF
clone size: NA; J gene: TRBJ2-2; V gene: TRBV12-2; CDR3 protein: ASRLARTSGRAVTGELF
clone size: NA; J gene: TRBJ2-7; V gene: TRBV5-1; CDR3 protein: ASSFGLAGSYEQY
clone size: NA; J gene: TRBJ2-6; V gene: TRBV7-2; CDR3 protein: ASSTDSSGANVLT
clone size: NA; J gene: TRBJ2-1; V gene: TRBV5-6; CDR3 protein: ASSLTSGKDGEQF
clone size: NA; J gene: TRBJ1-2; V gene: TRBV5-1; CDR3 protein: ASSRDGRNYGYT
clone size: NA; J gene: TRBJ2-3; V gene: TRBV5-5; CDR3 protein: ASSLRLANTDTQY
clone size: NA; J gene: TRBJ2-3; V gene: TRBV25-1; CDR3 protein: ASVEGTSPDTQY
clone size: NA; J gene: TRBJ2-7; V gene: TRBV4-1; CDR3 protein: ASSQDQGVRGRIEYEQY
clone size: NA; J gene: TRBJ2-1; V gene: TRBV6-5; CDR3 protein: ASGRVSYNEQF
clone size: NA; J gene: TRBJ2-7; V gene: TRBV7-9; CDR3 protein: SIEITTYEQY
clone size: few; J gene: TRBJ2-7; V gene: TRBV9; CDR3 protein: ASRQRELLPYEQY
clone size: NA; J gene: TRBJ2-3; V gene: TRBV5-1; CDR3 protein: ASSLSDREGDTQY
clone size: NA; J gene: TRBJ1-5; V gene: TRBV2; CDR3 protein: ASSTQAFNQPQH
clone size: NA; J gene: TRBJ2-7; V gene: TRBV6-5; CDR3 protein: ASSYSGGSYEQY
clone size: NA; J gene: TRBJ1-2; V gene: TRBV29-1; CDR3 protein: SVDRGGNYGYT
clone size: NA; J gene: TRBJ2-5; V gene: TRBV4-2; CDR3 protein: ASSSRRGGPRETQY
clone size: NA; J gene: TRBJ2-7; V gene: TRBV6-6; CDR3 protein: ASTDTRDEQY
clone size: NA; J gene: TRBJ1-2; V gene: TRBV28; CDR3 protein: ASIQEGGYT
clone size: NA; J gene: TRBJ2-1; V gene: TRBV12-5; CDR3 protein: ASGLRGAPRF
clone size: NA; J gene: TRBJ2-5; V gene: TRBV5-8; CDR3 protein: ASRAGWGAETQY
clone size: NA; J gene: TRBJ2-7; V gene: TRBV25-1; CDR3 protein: ASSIDRGRNIEQY
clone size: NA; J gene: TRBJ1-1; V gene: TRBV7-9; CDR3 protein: ASSLWTRESTEAF
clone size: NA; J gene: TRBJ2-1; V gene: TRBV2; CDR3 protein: ASRGSNEQF
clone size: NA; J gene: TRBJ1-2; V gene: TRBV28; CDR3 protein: ASSFVDRAKQA
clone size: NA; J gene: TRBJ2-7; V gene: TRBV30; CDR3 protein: AWSQGPGEQY
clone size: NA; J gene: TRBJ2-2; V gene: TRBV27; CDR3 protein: ASSPSWAGANTGELF
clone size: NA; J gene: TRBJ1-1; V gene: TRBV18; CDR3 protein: ASSPSEGGGVTEAF
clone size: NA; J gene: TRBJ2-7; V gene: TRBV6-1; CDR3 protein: ASSEAPYYEQY
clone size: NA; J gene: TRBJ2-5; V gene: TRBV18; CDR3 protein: ASSPLAGAIETQY